This T cell receptor beta chain is from a study of cytomegalovirus exposure and HLA in healthy donors. This CDR3 has 16 amino acids. Germline V gene lookup returns CDR1 LNHDA and CDR2 SQIVND (reference sequence). V lost 3 bases and J lost 4; bases outside the gene matches: 4. A multiplex PCR was run with 60 Vbeta primers and 13 Jbeta primers. Profiling relied on immunoSEQ multiplex PCR, and the TCRdb table lists in-frame clones only, not all of them. The table records tens of thousands of clones, more than 70% of them present only once. This TCR was recovered from a woman between 40 and 50 years old in good health and CMV-seropositive. Material for sequencing was PBMCs. V and J are TRBV19 and TRBJ2-3; TRBD2 aligns across 13 bases. The CDR3 nucleotides read TGTGCCAGTAGTATCCTACTAGCGGGGGGGGCAGATACGCAGTATTTT. This sequence encodes CASSILLAGGADTQYF.